The subject of this entry is one TCR beta chain. Per the study methods: The assay estimated nucleated cells by amplifying reference gene primers. The repertoire was sequenced with immunoSEQ multiplex PCR; TCRdb's copy has only in-frame clones and lacks some. That table is the source of V, J and clone size, and D and trimming were worked out from the DNA. The repertoire holds approximately 150,000 clones, about 90% seen once, with 30% to 45% in the top ten. This entry is derived from a study of blood T cell repertoires in COVID-19. Overall study: Samples came from the United States, Italy and Spain, spanning acute and convalescent COVID-19. Sources were T cells, B-cell-depleted T cells, or PBMCs; the material itself was cDNA or gDNA.

The germline V gene encodes CDR1 SGHKS and CDR2 YYEKEE (reference sequence). The CDR3 loop spans 15 amino acids. V was trimmed by 6 bases and J by 0 bases, leaving 10 bases between them. This TCR came from a man between 45 and 60 years old who had recovered from COVID-19. The sequencing input was peripheral blood. The rearrangement links TRBV5-5 to TRBJ2-6; D not certain. The CDR3, as DNA: TGTGCCAGCACCCAACAGACCTCTGGGGCCAACGTCCTGACTTTC. Amino acid sequence: CASTQQTSGANVLTF. The whole variable domain, filled in from reference TRBV5-5 and TRBJ2-6, reads DAGVTQSPTHLIKTRGQQVTLRCSPISGHKSVSWYQQVLGQGPQFIFQYYEKEERGRGNFPDRFSARQFPNYSSELNVNALLLGDSALYLCASTQQTSGANVLTFGAGSRLTVL.